The clone carrying this T cell receptor beta chain appeared many times. Indicated time point: after trial treatment. Treatment of the sample: LDRT plus nivolumab, ipilimumab, low-dose cyclophosphamide and aspirin (RACIN trial). As a condition of eligibility, patients had advanced solid tumors lacking tumor-infiltrating lymphocytes. This entry comes from a study of low-dose radiotherapy and immunotherapy resistance in tumors. Across the study: Those assigned to Cohort 2 were treated with 1 Gy per fraction every two weeks (13 Gy in total over 26 weeks). Patients' oral aspirin dose was 300 mg daily across four cycles from cycle 1 day 1.

Germline V gene lookup returns CDR1 LNHDA and CDR2 SQIVND (reference sequence). The CDR3 spans 14 residues. V lost 5 bases and J lost 0, with 10 bases in between. Covering alpha and beta chains, TRAV- and TRBV-specific primers were used for the first-strand cDNA. A constant-region primer paired with the V-primer adapter amplified TCRs over 20 PCR cycles. TCRdb re-called the reads with MiXCR, one entry per CDR3 protein. The sample holds roughly 30,000 distinct CDR3 sequences, around 54% seen once. The chain uses TRBV19 and TRBJ1-1; D is perhaps TRBD1 (5 bases). This TCR was sampled from a male donor with gallbladder cancer. The source was PBMCs, collected after low-dose radiotherapy plus immunotherapy. In DNA form, the CDR3 reads TGTGCCAGTAGTCTCCGACAGATGAACACTGAAGCTTTCTTT. Amino acid sequence: CASSLRQMNTEAFF. Variable domain in full (rest from reference TRBV19 and TRBJ1-1): DGGITQSPKYLFRKEGQNVTLSCEQNLNHDAMYWYRQDPGQGLRLIYYSQIVNDFQKGDIAEGYSVSREKKESFPLTVTSAQKNPTAFYLCASSLRQMNTEAFFGQGTRLTVV.